This T cell receptor beta chain was retrieved from a study of cytomegalovirus exposure and HLA in healthy donors. General study points: TCR beta sequences reportedly predicted most subjects' HLA-A and HLA-B alleles accurately. A missense variant in DCLRE1C was later tied to TCR beta V- and J-gene trimming. In a later analysis, HLA-associated TCR beta chains were more clonally expanded than equally common others.

Healthy bone marrow donors made up the cohort. On this clone: Its target is unknown.

PCR was performed using 60 Vbeta and 13 Jbeta primers. This table comes from immunoSEQ multiplex PCR, and its TCRdb copy is limited to in-frame clones, with some not included. The repertoire holds 150,000 to 200,000 clones, with over 70% as singletons. This receptor was taken from a female donor in good health and CMV-seronegative. Sequences were obtained from PBMCs.

The CDR3 DNA reads as TGCGCCAGCAGCTTGAAGCGGGAGTTTGTCCGAGAGACCCAGTACTTC. Its translation is CASSLKREFVRETQYF. The V call is TRBV5-1, the J call TRBJ2-5; 8 bases map to TRBD2. J lost 4 bases, V lost 1 base, and 9 bases had no gene match. Germline V lookup: CDR1 SGHRS, CDR2 YFSETQ. The CDR3 loop spans 16 amino acids. Together with reference TRBV5-1 and TRBJ2-5, the CDR3 gives the full variable domain: KAGVTQTPRYLIKTRGQQVTLSCSPISGHRSVSWYQQTPGQGLQFLFEYFSETQRNKGNFPGRFSGRQFSNSRSEMNVSTLELGDSALYLCASSLKREFVRETQYFGPGTRLLVL.